This T cell receptor beta chain originates from a study of CD8+CD57+ T cells in acquired aplastic anemia. Background on the study: Roughly 9.8 million reads, on average, were obtained for CD4+ cells from healthy donors.

CDR3 length equals 14 residues. Trimming cost V 10 bases and J 13 bases; bases outside gene matches: 17. Germline lookup yields CDR1 ENHRY and CDR2 SYGVKD. Investigators profiled TCR beta VDJ and CDR3 from genomic DNA template. TCRdb independently ran MiXCR on the reads; one entry per CDR3 protein. The sample records hundreds of thousands of distinct CDR3 sequences, around 72% being singletons. The sample consisted of sorted CD4+, CD8+, or CD8+CD57+ T cells (not recorded which) from PBMCs. The chain recombines TRBV10-3 with TRBJ1-5, with TRBD1 identical over 9 bases. The sequence came from a human donor in good health, serving as a control. The chain's CDR3 is CASTRTGDNQEQHF. The CDR3 coding sequence is TGTGCCAGCACTAGGACAGGGGACAATCAGGAGCAGCATTTT.